The 13 T cell receptor beta chains in this list originate from one sample, sequenced in a study of regulatory T cells in long-lasting Graves disease. Time point reported: persistent/refractory GD, antithyroid drugs over 5 years with positive TRAb. RNA extracted from PBMCs served as the sequencing template. CDR3-region Arm-PCR and iRepertoire HTBI primers produced the TCR beta libraries. One entry per CDR3 protein, called by TCRdb with MiXCR from the multiplex PCR reads. The sample holds 600,000 to 850,000 distinct CDR3 sequences, around 32% seen once. This specimen consisted of peripheral blood mononuclear cells (PBMCs), obtained when the disease was refractory, from a patient treated with antithyroid drugs. The receptor source for this set is a female donor with Graves disease.

The chain employs TRBV2 and TRBJ2-7; TRBD1 aligns across 8 bases. The J segment lost 9 bases and the V segment lost 0 bases, leaving 4 bases of the junction unmatched. The CDR3 is 13 residues long. The germline V gene encodes CDR1 SNHLY and CDR2 FYNNEI. This chain's CDR3 is CASSEALTGGQYF. Written as DNA, the CDR3 is TGTGCCAGCAGTGAAGCGCTTACAGGGGGGCAGTACTTC.

This clonotype was observed a few times. The chain joins TRBV28 to TRBJ1-1, with D tentatively TRBD1 (6 bases). This CDR3 is built from 13 residues. The germline gives CDR1 MDHEN, CDR2 SYDVKM. V lost 2 bases to trimming and J lost 6 bases, with 10 bases between them. The CDR3 region has the DNA TGTGCCAGCAGTTTAGGGGGGGCTCCTGAAGCTTTCTTT. Encoded protein: CASSLGGAPEAFF.

This clonotype was picked up many times. The V and J genes are TRBV28 and TRBJ1-1; 9 positions agree with TRBD1. In germline, CDR1 is MDHEN, CDR2 SYDVKM. The CDR3 sequence is 15 residues long. J was trimmed by 7 bases and V by 5 bases; bases with no gene match: 11. CDR3 in DNA: TGTGCCAGCAGTCTAGCTGGACAGGGGACTGGTGAAGCTTTCTTT. Protein sequence: CASSLAGQGTGEAFF.

This clonotype was seen more than once but under ten times. The chain employs TRBV19 and TRBJ1-4; weak D call: TRBD1 (6 bases). The CDR3 totals 16 residues. The V gene lost 1 base and the J gene lost 0 bases, with 9 bases spanning the gap. CDR1 and CDR2 from the germline V gene are LNHDA and SQIVND (reference sequence). CDR3 loop: CASSIVTGTTNEKLFF. The CDR3, as DNA: TGTGCCAGTAGTATAGTTACAGGGACAACTAATGAAAAACTGTTTTTT.

The sample holds many counts of this clonotype. The chain uses TRBV20-1 and TRBJ1-2; D perhaps matches TRBD1 (5 bases). Germline V gives CDR1 DFQATT, CDR2 SNEGSKA (reference sequence). The CDR3 is 13 residues long. With 3 bases removed from V and 6 bases from J, the gap between germline ends came to 14 bases. As DNA, the CDR3 is TGCAGTGCTAGGAGGACAAAAATCGATGGCTACACCTTC. Translated, it gives CSARRTKIDGYTF.

As regards this clonotype: One end of the junction is discordant with germline, which a read error may explain. The chain carries TRBV7-2 and TRBJ2-5; 10 bases line up with TRBD2. CDR1 is SGHTA, CDR2 FQGNSA, per germline. The CDR3 has 16 residues. The CDR3 nucleotides read TGTGCCAGCAGCTTAGAGAGCGGGAGGGCCGCAGAGACCCAGTGCTTC. Translating gives CASSLESGRAAETQCF.

This clonotype was detected many times. The V call is TRBV6-2 or TRBV6-3, the J call TRBJ1-1; D not certain. The CDR3 extends over 14 amino acids. V shed 2 bases and J shed 2 bases, with 9 bases lying between them. The V gene's germline CDR1 is MNHEY and CDR2 SVGEGT. The CDR3 DNA reads as TGTGCCAGCAGTTACGGGTGGGGTAACACTGAAGCTTTCTTT. It translates to CASSYGWGNTEAFF.

This clonotype occurred many times. V is TRBV12-3 or TRBV12-4 and J is TRBJ1-5, with 10 bases identical to TRBD1. The J segment lost 6 bases and the V segment lost 5 bases, leaving 1 base of the junction unmatched. The CDR3 totals 13 residues. CDR3 loop: CASSGQGVQPQHF. The CDR3 DNA reads as TGTGCCAGCAGTGGACAGGGGGTTCAGCCCCAGCATTTT.

This clonotype was detected only a few times. The chain carries TRBV15 and TRBJ2-7; 9 positions agree with TRBD2. CDR1 is LNHNV, CDR2 YYDKDF, per germline (reference sequence). The CDR3 contains 16 residues. J was trimmed by 2 bases and V by 4 bases; bases with no gene match: 9. CDR3: CATSNHLAGTPYEQYF. The CDR3 region has the DNA TGTGCCACCAGCAACCATCTAGCGGGAACTCCCTACGAGCAGTACTTC.

The rearrangement joins TRBV4-1 to TRBJ1-2; 7 bases are a match to TRBD1. The V gene's germline CDR1 is MGHRA and CDR2 YSYEKL. The CDR3 runs 14 residues. The V and J ends lost 1 base and 4 bases, in that order; junction bases with no gene match: 3. For the CDR3, the DNA is TGCGCCAGCAGCCAAGGAGGGGGCCGCTATGGCTACACCTTC. This gives the protein CASSQGGGRYGYTF.

This sequence joins TRBV5-1 and TRBJ1-2, with D possibly TRBD1 on 6 matching bases. The CDR3 loop spans 16 amino acids. The germline V and J ends were trimmed by 1 base and 2 bases, with 15 bases remaining between them. Germline CDR1 reads SGHRS; CDR2 reads YFSETQ. The DNA of the CDR3 is TGCGCCAGCAGCTTGCAACCAGCCGGGACAAACTATGGCTACACCTTC. Translating it yields CASSLQPAGTNYGYTF.

V usage is TRBV29-1 and J usage is TRBJ2-6; D ambiguous. Germline assignment: CDR1 SQVTM and CDR2 ANQGSEA. CDR3 length equals 15 residues. Trimming pared 3 bases from V and 2 bases from J, leaving 11 bases between. CDR3 amino acids: CSVDRVGTGANVLTF. For the CDR3, the DNA is TGCAGCGTTGATCGCGTTGGCACTGGGGCCAACGTCCTGACTTTC.

As regards this clonotype: One end of the junction does not line up with germline, which may come from a read error. This rearrangement joins TRBV10-3 to TRBJ1-1; no definite D call. Germline lookup yields CDR1 ENHRY and CDR2 SYGVKD. CDR3 length: 14 residues. The CDR3 coding sequence is TGTGCCATCAGTGAGTCGAGGGCGAACACTAAAGCTTTCTTT. This sequence encodes CAISESRANTKAFF.